This T cell receptor beta chain was profiled in a study of regulatory T cells in long-lasting Graves disease. Notes on the study in general: Persistent disease preferred TRBV28, TRBJ1-2 and TRBJ2-5; new disease, TRBV20-1 and TRBJ2-1.

Arm-PCR of CDR3 regions and iRepertoire HTBI primers were used to build TCR beta libraries. In TCRdb, the multiplex PCR reads were re-called with MiXCR into one record per CDR3 protein. The table lists about 470,000 distinct CDR3 sequences, less than 25% of them singletons, with 7.8% in the top ten. Time point of the sample: persistent/refractory GD, antithyroid drugs over 5 years with positive TRAb. PBMC-extracted RNA yielded the TCR library. The V end lost 0 bases, the J end lost 6 bases, and 16 bases lay between the germline ends. CDR1 is MNHNY, CDR2 SVGAGI, per germline (reference sequence). The CDR3 covers 16 residues. Regarding this clonotype: Antigen specificity is unknown.

Here the sequenced sample was peripheral blood mononuclear cells (PBMCs), taken when the disease was refractory, from a patient treated with antithyroid drugs. This chain links TRBV6-6 with TRBJ2-3; the D gene could be TRBD1 or TRBD2 (5 bases each). The clonotype was recovered from a female donor with Graves disease. The CDR3, as DNA: TGTGCCAGCAGTTACTCGTTTGGATACGGGGCCGATACGCAGTATTTT. Translating gives CASSYSFGYGADTQYF.